This TCR beta chain was obtained from a study of blood T cell repertoires in COVID-19. Study-wide background: The United States, Italy and Spain were the sources of the acute and convalescent COVID-19 samples. PBMCs, B-cell-depleted T cells, or T cells were the source of the cDNA or gDNA that made up the material.

Germline CDR1 reads KGHSH; CDR2 reads LQKENI. The CDR3 sequence is 15 residues long. V gave up 2 bases and J gave up 3 bases; unmatched junction bases: 1. While infection was still active, Seattle patients were enrolled and then followed longitudinally. Original methodology: By means of reference gene primer amplification, nucleated cell counts were estimated. TCRdb keeps only in-frame clones here, not all; method: immunoSEQ multiplex PCR. For V, J and clone size, that table is used; D and trimming come from the DNA. The sample yields around 200,000 clones, 86% seen once. Sequencing was performed on peripheral blood. The clonotype was recovered from a woman aged 55 to 70 with COVID-19, enrolled during active disease. The chain carries TRBV18 and TRBJ2-3; 11 nucleotides match TRBD2. CDR3 nucleotides: TGTGCCAGCTCACCAGCTAGCGGGAGGACAGATACGCAGTATTTT. Protein: CASSPASGRTDTQYF.